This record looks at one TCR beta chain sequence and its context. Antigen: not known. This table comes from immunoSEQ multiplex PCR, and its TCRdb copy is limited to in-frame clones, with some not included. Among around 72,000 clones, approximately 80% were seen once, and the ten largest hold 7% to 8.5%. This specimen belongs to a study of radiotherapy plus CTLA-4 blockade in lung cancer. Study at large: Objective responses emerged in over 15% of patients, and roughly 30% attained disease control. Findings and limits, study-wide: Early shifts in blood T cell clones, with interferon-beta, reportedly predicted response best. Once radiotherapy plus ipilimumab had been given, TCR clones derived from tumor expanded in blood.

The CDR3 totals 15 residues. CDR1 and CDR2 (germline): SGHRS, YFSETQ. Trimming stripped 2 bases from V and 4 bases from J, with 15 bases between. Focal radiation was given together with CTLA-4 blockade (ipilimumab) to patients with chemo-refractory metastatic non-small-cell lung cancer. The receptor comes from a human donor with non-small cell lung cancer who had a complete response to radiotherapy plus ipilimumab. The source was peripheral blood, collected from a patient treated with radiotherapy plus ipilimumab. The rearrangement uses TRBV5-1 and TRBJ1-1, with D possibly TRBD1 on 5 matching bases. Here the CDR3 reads CASSFRELGATEAFF. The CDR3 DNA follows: TGCGCCAGCAGCTTCCGTGAGCTTGGGGCCACTGAAGCTTTCTTT.